The T cell receptor (beta chain) under discussion was sequenced for a study of blood T cell repertoires in COVID-19. Turning to the study itself: Samples taken during acute and convalescent COVID-19 were collected in the United States, Italy and Spain. The cDNA or gDNA used as material had been derived from T cells, B-cell-depleted T cells, or PBMCs.

Source study methods: Reference gene primer amplification yielded estimated nucleated cell counts. The method was immunoSEQ multiplex PCR; TCRdb's version includes in-frame clones alone and lacks a portion of them. The DNA gave D and trimming, while V, J and clone size come from that table. The sample contains tens of thousands of clones, roughly 84% of which appear only once. This TCR was recovered from a woman between 45 and 60 years old with acute or convalescent COVID-19. Sequencing input: peripheral blood.

The CDR3 protein is CASSSSVNYGYTF. CDR3 bases: TGTGCCAGCAGCAGTTCAGTCAACTATGGCTACACCTTC. The chain uses TRBV6-5 and TRBJ1-2; D gene ambiguous. The CDR3 is 13 amino acids. V lost 6 bases and J 2 bases, leaving 10 bases between the germline ends. Germline values: CDR1 MNHEY, CDR2 SVGAGI.